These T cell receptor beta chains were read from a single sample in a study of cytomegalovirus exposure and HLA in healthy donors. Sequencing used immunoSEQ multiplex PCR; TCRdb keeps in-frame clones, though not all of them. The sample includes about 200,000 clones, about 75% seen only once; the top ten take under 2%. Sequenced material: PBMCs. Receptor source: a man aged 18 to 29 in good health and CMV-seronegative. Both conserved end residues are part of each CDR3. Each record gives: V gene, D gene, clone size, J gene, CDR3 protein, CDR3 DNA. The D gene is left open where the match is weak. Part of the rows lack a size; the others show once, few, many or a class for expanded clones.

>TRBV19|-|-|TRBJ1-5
CASMAPLLGQPQHF
TGTGCCAGTATGGCCCCCCTTCTTGGCCAGCCCCAGCATTTT
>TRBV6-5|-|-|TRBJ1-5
CASSPGLESYQPQHF
TGTGCCAGCAGCCCGGGACTCGAGTCCTATCAGCCCCAGCATTTT
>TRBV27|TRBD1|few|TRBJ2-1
CASSKGTASNEQFF
TGTGCCAGCAGTAAAGGGACAGCCTCCAATGAGCAGTTCTTC
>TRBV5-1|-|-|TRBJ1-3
CASSPGEDSGNTIYF
TGCGCCAGCAGCCCCGGAGAGGACTCTGGAAACACCATATATTTT
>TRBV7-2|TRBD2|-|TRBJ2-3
CASRRQTSGATQYF
TGTGCCAGCAGGAGGCAGACTAGCGGGGCCACGCAGTATTTT
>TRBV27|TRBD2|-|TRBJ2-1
CASSSPGLAPPYNEQFF
TGTGCCAGCAGTTCTCCGGGACTAGCCCCCCCCTACAATGAGCAGTTCTTC
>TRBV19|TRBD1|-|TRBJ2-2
CASTSFGTENTGELFF
TGTGCCAGTACGTCTTTCGGGACAGAGAACACCGGGGAGCTGTTTTTT
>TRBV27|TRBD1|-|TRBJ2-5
CASSMTGVQETQYF
TGTGCCAGCAGTATGACAGGGGTTCAAGAGACCCAGTACTTC
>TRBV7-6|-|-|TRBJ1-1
CASSNGPGRGNTEAFF
TGTGCCAGCAGCAACGGACCCGGCAGGGGGAACACTGAAGCTTTCTTT
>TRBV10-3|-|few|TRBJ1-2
CAISESRSVGYTF
TGTGCCATCAGTGAGAGCCGGTCTGTGGGCTACACCTTC
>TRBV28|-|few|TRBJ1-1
CASSLVKGLNTEAFF
TGTGCCAGCAGTTTAGTCAAGGGGTTGAACACTGAAGCTTTCTTT
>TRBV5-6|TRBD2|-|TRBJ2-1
CASSLGLAGGRNNEQFF
TGTGCCAGCAGCTTGGGACTAGCGGGGGGGCGTAACAATGAGCAGTTCTTC
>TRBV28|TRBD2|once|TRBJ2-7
CASTRGGLGYEQYF
TGTGCCAGCACCCGGGGGGGGCTTGGATACGAGCAGTACTTC
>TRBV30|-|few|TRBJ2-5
CAWNLGPAETQYF
TGTGCCTGGAATCTAGGCCCGGCGGAGACCCAGTACTTC
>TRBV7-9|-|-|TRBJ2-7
CASSLSGTYEQYF
TGTGCCAGCAGCTTATCGGGAACCTACGAGCAGTACTTC
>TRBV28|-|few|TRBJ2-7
CASSFGTVYEQYF
TGTGCCAGCAGTTTTGGCACAGTCTACGAGCAGTACTTC
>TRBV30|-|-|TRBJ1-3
CAWNVRWAQANRGNTIYF
TGTGCCTGGAACGTACGCTGGGCCCAGGCAAACCGGGGGAACACCATATATTTT
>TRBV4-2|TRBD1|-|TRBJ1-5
CASSRAVGQGARGNQPQHF
TGTGCCAGCAGCCGAGCGGTGGGACAGGGGGCCAGGGGCAATCAGCCCCAGCATTTT
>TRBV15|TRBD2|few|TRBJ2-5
CATSSLAGGWKTQYF
TGTGCCACCAGCAGCCTAGCGGGGGGCTGGAAGACCCAGTACTTC
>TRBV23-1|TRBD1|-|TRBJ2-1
CASSQPIRTGGYNEQFF
TGCGCCAGCAGTCAACCAATCCGGACAGGGGGCTACAATGAGCAGTTCTTC
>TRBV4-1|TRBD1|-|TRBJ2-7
CASSQDRGTGSYEQYF
TGCGCCAGCAGCCAAGATCGCGGGACAGGCTCCTACGAGCAGTACTTC
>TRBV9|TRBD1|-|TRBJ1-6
CASSVDLDRGYNSPLHF
TGTGCCAGCAGCGTAGATCTCGACAGGGGTTATAATTCACCCCTCCACTTT
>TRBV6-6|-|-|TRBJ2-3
CASSYRVTDTQYF
TGTGCCAGCAGTTACCGTGTAACAGATACGCAGTATTTT
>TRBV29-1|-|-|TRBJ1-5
CSALEDNNQPQHF
TGCAGCGCCCTAGAGGACAATAATCAGCCCCAGCATTTT
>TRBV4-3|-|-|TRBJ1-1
CASSQEVAGSSAFF
TGCGCCAGCAGCCAAGAAGTTGCAGGGTCTTCGGCTTTCTTT
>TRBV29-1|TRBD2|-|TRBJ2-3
CSVSSGRASTQYF
TGCAGCGTTTCTAGCGGGAGGGCAAGTACGCAGTATTTT
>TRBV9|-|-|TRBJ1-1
CASSAGQNTEAFF
TGTGCCAGCAGCGCGGGACAGAACACTGAAGCTTTCTTT
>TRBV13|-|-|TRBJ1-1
CASSKDSRNTEAFF
TGTGCCAGCAGCAAGGACAGTCGTAACACTGAAGCTTTCTTT
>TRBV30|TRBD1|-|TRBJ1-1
CASDRGSAEAFF
TGTGCCTCAGACAGGGGAAGCGCTGAAGCTTTCTTT
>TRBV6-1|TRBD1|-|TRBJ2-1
CASSVVWDRHTNNEQFF
TGTGCCAGCAGTGTGGTTTGGGACAGGCACACGAACAATGAGCAGTTCTTC
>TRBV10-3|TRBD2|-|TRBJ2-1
CAISEVSGRIDEQFF
TGTGCCATCAGTGAGGTTAGCGGGAGGATAGATGAGCAGTTCTTC
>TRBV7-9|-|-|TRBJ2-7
CASIRGTDYYEQYF
TGTGCCAGCATTCGCGGGACGGACTACTACGAGCAGTACTTC
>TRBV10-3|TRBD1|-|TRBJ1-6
CAISVYNARGLNNSPLHF
TGTGCCATCAGTGTCTACAATGCCAGGGGGCTGAATAATTCACCCCTCCACTTT
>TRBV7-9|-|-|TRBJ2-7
CASSPGPSEHYEQYF
TGTGCCAGCAGCCCCGGTCCTTCTGAGCACTACGAGCAGTACTTC
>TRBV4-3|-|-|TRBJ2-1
CASSQVTVRNEQFF
TGCGCCAGCAGCCAAGTTACGGTCAGGAATGAGCAGTTCTTC
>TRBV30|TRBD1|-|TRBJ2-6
CAWDRTGAGANVLTF
TGTGCCTGGGATCGGACAGGGGCTGGGGCCAACGTCCTGACTTTC
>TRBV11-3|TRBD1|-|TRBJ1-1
CASSSNRGDTEAFF
TGTGCCAGCAGCTCCAACAGGGGAGACACTGAAGCTTTCTTT
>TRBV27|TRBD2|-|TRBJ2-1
CASSPIAGVSNEQFF
TGTGCCAGCAGCCCGATAGCGGGAGTTTCCAATGAGCAGTTCTTC
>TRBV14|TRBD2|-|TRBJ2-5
CASSPMIRSGRGETQYF
TGTGCCAGCAGCCCAATGATCAGGAGCGGGAGGGGAGAGACCCAGTACTTC
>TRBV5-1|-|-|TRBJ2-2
CASSFLARGNTGELFF
TGCGCCAGCAGCTTTCTTGCTCGGGGAAACACCGGGGAGCTGTTTTTT
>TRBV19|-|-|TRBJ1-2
CASSISDYGYTF
TGTGCCAGTAGTATCTCAGATTACGGCTACACCTTC
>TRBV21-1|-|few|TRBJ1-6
CASSKGSGDGDSPLHF
TGTGCCAGCAGCAAAGGTAGCGGGGACGGGGATTCACCCCTCCACTTT
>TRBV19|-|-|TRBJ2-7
CASSIDGAYEQYF
TGTGCCAGTAGTATAGACGGGGCCTACGAGCAGTACTTC
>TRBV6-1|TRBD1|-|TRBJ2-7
CASSIPGQGPNEQYF
TGTGCCAGCTCTATACCGGGACAGGGTCCCAACGAGCAGTACTTC
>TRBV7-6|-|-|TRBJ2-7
CASSLSGTRYEQYF
TGTGCCAGCAGCCTGTCCGGGACACGCTACGAGCAGTACTTC
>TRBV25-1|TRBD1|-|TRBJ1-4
CASSYRGTNEKLFF
TGTGCCAGCAGCTACAGGGGAACTAATGAAAAACTGTTTTTT
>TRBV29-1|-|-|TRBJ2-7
CSAQDLGQTYEQYF
TGCAGCGCTCAAGACCTAGGACAGACTTACGAGCAGTACTTC
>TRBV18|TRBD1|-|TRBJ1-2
CASSRRGLDGYTF
TGTGCCAGCTCTCGCAGGGGGCTGGATGGCTACACCTTC
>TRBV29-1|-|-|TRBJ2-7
CSVEGGGKSSYEQYF
TGCAGCGTTGAAGGAGGCGGGAAAAGCTCCTACGAGCAGTACTTC
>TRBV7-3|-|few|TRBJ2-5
CASSLGLLGTQYF
TGTGCCAGCAGCTTAGGACTCCTCGGGACCCAGTACTTC